The 5 T cell receptor beta chains below come from one sample, sequenced in a study of blood T cell repertoires in COVID-19. Some clones are missing from TCRdb's copy, which holds only in-frame ones; the method was immunoSEQ multiplex PCR. Of approximately 250,000 clones listed, 70% to 90% were seen once; the top ten hold around 13%. Specimen: peripheral blood. The receptors shown here come from a woman in her 70s with COVID-19, enrolled during active disease.

CDR3 loop: CASSLMTDQYF. The CDR3 DNA is TGTGCCAGCAGCTTAATGACAGACCAGTACTTC. This chain uses TRBV7-2 with TRBJ2-7; D may be TRBD1 (5 bases). This CDR3 contains 11 residues. CDR1 is SGHTA, CDR2 FQGNSA, per germline. V lost 2 bases and J lost 10, with 9 bases in between. The full variable domain, its missing parts supplied by reference TRBV7-2 and TRBJ2-7, is GAGVSQSPSNKVTEKGKDVELRCDPISGHTALYWYRQSLGQGLEFLIYFQGNSAPDKSGLPSDRFSAERTGGSVSTLTIQRTQQEDSAVYLCASSLMTDQYFGPGTRLTVT.

The CDR3 is CASSFIVGGFGTGELFF. The CDR3, as DNA: TGTGCCAGCAGCTTTATTGTTGGGGGGTTCGGCACCGGGGAGCTGTTTTTT. The gene calls are TRBV7-3 and TRBJ2-2, with a possible D match to TRBD2 (6 bases). Trimming removed 3 bases at V and 4 bases at J, with 18 bases between. The CDR3 loop spans 17 amino acids. CDR1 is SGHTA, CDR2 FQGTGA, per germline.

The chain links TRBV30 to TRBJ1-5; weak D call: TRBD1 (6 bases). The V end lost 5 bases, the J end lost 5 bases, and 13 bases lay between the germline ends. The CDR3 extends over 13 amino acids. CDR1 is GTSNPN and CDR2 is SVGIG in the germline V gene (reference sequence). CDR3 in DNA: TGTGCCTGGTCGACAGGTGGGGATCAGCCCCAGCATTTT. As protein: CAWSTGGDQPQHF.

The J gene is TRBJ1-1, the V gene TRBV6-2 or TRBV6-3, with TRBD1 matching 9 bases. Germline CDR1 reads MNHEY; CDR2 reads SVGEGT. The CDR3 spans 17 residues. V gave up 6 bases and J gave up 11 bases; unmatched junction bases: 22. The CDR3 reads CASSDSAGTGIRGEAFF. Written as DNA, the CDR3 is TGTGCCAGCAGCGACTCAGCCGGGACAGGGATCCGCGGGGAGGCTTTCTTT.

V and J are TRBV24-1 and TRBJ2-3; perhaps TRBD2 as D (6 bases). This CDR3 spans 14 amino acids. Between the trimmed V and J ends, which lost 4 bases and 3 bases, there was a span of 10 bases. Per the germline V gene, CDR1 is KGHDR and CDR2 is SFDVKD. The CDR3 sequence: CATSEYGGTDTQYF. The CDR3 nucleotides read TGTGCCACCAGTGAATATGGGGGGACAGATACGCAGTATTTT.